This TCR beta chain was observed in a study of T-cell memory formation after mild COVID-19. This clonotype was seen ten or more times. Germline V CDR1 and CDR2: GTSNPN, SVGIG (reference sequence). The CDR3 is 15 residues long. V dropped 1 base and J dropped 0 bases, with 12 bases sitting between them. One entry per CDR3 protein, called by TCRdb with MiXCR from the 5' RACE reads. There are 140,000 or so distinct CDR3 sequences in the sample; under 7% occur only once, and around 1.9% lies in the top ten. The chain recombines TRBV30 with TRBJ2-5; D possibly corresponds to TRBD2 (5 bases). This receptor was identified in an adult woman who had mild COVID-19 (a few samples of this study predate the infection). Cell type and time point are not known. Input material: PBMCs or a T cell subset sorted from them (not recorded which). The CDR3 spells CAWSGDYTYQETQYF. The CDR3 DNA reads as TGTGCCTGGAGTGGCGACTACACCTACCAAGAGACCCAGTACTTC.